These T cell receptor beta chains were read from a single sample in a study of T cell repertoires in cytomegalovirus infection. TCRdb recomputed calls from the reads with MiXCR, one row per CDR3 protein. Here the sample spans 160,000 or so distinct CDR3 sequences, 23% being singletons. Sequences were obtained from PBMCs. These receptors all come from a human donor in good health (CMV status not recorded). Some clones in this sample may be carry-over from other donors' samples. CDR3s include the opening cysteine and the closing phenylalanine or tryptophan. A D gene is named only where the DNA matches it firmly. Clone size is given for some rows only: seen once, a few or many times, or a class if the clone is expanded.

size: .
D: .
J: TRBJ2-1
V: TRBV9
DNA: TGTGCCAGCAGCGTAGAAGAGGGATCGGAGCAGTTCTTC
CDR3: CASSVEEGSEQFF

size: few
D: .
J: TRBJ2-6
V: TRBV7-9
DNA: TGTGCCAGCAGCTTGGAGGGGACAGGGGCCAACGTCCTGACTTTC
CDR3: CASSLEGTGANVLTF

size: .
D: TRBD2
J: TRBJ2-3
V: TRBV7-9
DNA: TGTGCCAGCAGCTCCGGGACTAGCGGGAGTGTCGGCACAGATACGCAGTATTTT
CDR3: CASSSGTSGSVGTDTQYF

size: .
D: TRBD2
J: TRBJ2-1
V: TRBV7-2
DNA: TGTGCCAGCCGCACCTCCCCGACAAGCGGGAAGGTTAATGAGCAGTTCTTC
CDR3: CASRTSPTSGKVNEQFF

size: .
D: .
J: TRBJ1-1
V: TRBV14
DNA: TGTGCCAGCAGCCCGTTCAGGGGGAACACTGAAGCTTTCTTT
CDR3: CASSPFRGNTEAFF

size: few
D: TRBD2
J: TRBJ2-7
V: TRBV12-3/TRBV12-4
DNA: TGTGCCAGCAGTCCCCTACTAGCGGGAGATGGCGAGCAGTACTTC
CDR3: CASSPLLAGDGEQYF

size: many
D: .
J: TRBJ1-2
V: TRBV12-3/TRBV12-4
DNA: TGTGCCAGCAGTTTAAGGTTGGAAGCTAACTATGGCTACACCTTC
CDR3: CASSLRLEANYGYTF

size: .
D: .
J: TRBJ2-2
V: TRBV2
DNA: TGTGCCAGCAGTGCGGAGAACACCGGGGAGCTGTTTTTT
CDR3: CASSAENTGELFF

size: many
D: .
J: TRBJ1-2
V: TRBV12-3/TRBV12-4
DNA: TGTGCCAGCAGCAAGGACGGGGTTTATGGCTACACCTTC
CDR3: CASSKDGVYGYTF

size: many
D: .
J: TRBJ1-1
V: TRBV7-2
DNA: TGTGCCAGCAGACCCGGGGGCTGGGGCACTGAAGCTTTCTTT
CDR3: CASRPGGWGTEAFF

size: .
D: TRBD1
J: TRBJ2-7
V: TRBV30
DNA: TGTGCCTGGAGGACAGGGGTCGAGCAGTACTTC
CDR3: CAWRTGVEQYF

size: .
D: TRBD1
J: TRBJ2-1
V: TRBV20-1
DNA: TGCAGTGCTAGAGCCCAGGGGGTCAATGAGCAGTTCTTC
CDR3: CSARAQGVNEQFF

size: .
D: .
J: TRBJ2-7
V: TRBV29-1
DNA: TGCAGCGTTGAAGACGGTTCCTACGAGCAGTACTTC
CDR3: CSVEDGSYEQYF

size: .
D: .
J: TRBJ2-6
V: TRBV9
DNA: TGTGCCAGCAGCGTCAATCTACAGTCCCCCGGGGCCAACGTCCTGACTTTC
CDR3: CASSVNLQSPGANVLTF

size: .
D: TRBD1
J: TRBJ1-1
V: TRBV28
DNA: TGTGCCAGCAGGACCGGGGGACAGGGCGGCACTGAAGCTTTCTTT
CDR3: CASRTGGQGGTEAFF

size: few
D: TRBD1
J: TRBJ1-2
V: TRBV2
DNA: TGTGCCAGCAGTTACACAGGGGGAGCTAACTATGGCTACACCTTC
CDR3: CASSYTGGANYGYTF

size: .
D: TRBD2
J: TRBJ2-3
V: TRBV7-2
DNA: TGTGCCAGCAGCCATCCTCAGCGGGGAGATACGCAGTATTTT
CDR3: CASSHPQRGDTQYF

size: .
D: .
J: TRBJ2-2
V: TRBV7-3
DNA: TGTGCCAGCAGCTCACCTGGAGGCGGTTCGAACACCGGGGAGCTGTTTTTT
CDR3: CASSSPGGGSNTGELFF

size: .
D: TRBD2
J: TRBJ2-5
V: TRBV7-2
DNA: TGTGCCAGCAGCTTATGGGCCGTTCCCCGGGGGGGCCGGGCAGAGACCCAGTACTTC
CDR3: CASSLWAVPRGGRAETQYF

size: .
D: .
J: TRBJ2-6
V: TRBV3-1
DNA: TGTGCCAGCAGCCGCCTGAAACTGGGGGCCAACGTCCTGACTTTC
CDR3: CASSRLKLGANVLTF

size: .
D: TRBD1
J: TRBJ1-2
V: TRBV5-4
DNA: TGTGCCAGCAGCTTACAATTACAGGGGGCTGGTGGCTACACCTTC
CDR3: CASSLQLQGAGGYTF

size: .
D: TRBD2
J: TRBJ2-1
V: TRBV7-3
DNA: TGTGCCAGCAGCTTACAAGCGGGGGTCCTTTACAATGAGCAGTTCTTC
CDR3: CASSLQAGVLYNEQFF

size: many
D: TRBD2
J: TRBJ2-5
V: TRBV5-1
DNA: TGCGCCAGCAGCTTGGACGGGAGGGGAGGAGAGACCCAGTACTTC
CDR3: CASSLDGRGGETQYF

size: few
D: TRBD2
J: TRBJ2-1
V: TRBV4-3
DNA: TGCGCCAGCAGCCCCGGACTAGCGGGGATTGGGCCGTACAATGAGCAGTTCTTC
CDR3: CASSPGLAGIGPYNEQFF

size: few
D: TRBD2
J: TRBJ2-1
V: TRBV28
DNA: TGTGCCAGCAGTGGACTAGCGGGAGAGAATGAGCAGTTCTTC
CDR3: CASSGLAGENEQFF

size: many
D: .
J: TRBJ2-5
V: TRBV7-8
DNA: TGTGCCAGCAGCTTTGCGGGTTATTGGGAGACCCAGTACTTC
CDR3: CASSFAGYWETQYF

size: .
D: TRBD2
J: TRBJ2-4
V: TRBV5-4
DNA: TGTGCCAGCAGCTTTGGGACTAGTATCGAGTCCAAAAACATTCAGTACTTC
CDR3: CASSFGTSIESKNIQYF

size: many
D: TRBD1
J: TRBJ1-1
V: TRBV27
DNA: TGTGCCAGCAGTTTATTCGGCAGGGGGAGGAACACTGAAGCTTTCTTT
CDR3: CASSLFGRGRNTEAFF